A selection of T cell receptor beta chains follows, all from one sample in a study of cytomegalovirus exposure and HLA in healthy donors. Produced via immunoSEQ multiplex PCR; TCRdb's table is partial and in-frame only. In the table there are about 140,000 clones, approximately 71% of which are singletons. Sequencing used PBMCs. The receptors originated from a man aged 40-49 years in good health and CMV-seronegative. Each CDR3 is given with its conserved first and last residue. The D gene is left open where the match is weak. Some rows mark clone size as missing; the rest say once, few, many or name a class of expanded clone.

cdr3_length,j_call,d_call,v_call,clone_size,cdr3_aa,cdr3_nt
16,TRBJ1-3,NA,TRBV25-1,NA,CASSEPRTMGGNTIYF,TGTGCCAGCAGTGAGCCCCGGACTATGGGAGGAAACACCATATATTTT
15,TRBJ1-1,TRBD1,TRBV7-9,NA,CASSLTGQGNTEAFF,TGTGCCAGCAGCTTAACTGGACAGGGCAACACTGAAGCTTTCTTT
15,TRBJ1-5,NA,TRBV7-2,NA,CASSLGGGGNQPQHF,TGTGCCAGCAGCTTAGGAGGGGGTGGCAATCAGCCCCAGCATTTT
12,TRBJ2-1,NA,TRBV11-2,NA,CASSLDGNEQFF,TGTGCCAGCAGCTTAGACGGCAATGAGCAGTTCTTC
14,TRBJ1-4,NA,TRBV11-2,NA,CASSLGQGSEKLFF,TGTGCCAGCAGCTTAGGGCAGGGATCTGAAAAACTGTTTTTT
14,TRBJ2-7,NA,TRBV5-4,few,CASSWRDRPYEQYF,TGTGCCAGCAGCTGGAGGGACAGACCCTACGAGCAGTACTTC
13,TRBJ2-7,TRBD1,TRBV10-1,NA,CASIGTVNYEQYF,TGCGCCAGCATAGGGACAGTCAACTACGAGCAGTACTTC
13,TRBJ2-2,NA,TRBV18,NA,CASSPDFQGRLFF,TGTGCCAGCTCACCAGACTTCCAGGGAAGGCTGTTTTTT
13,TRBJ2-7,NA,TRBV28,NA,CASSWGGIYEQYF,TGTGCCAGCAGTTGGGGGGGCATCTACGAGCAGTACTTC
14,TRBJ1-4,NA,TRBV6-5,few,CASSWGLGDEKLFF,TGTGCCAGCAGTTGGGGGCTTGGGGATGAAAAACTGTTTTTT
14,TRBJ1-2,TRBD1,TRBV30,few,CAWKRQGGPDGYTF,TGTGCCTGGAAGAGACAGGGAGGTCCAGATGGCTACACCTTC
16,TRBJ2-3,TRBD2,TRBV27,NA,CASSPPLAGAINTQYF,TGTGCCAGCAGTCCCCCCCTAGCGGGGGCCATTAATACGCAGTATTTT
16,TRBJ1-1,NA,TRBV5-5,NA,CASSYAGAGLNTEAFF,TGTGCCAGCAGCTATGCGGGGGCGGGCTTGAACACTGAAGCTTTCTTT
13,TRBJ2-7,NA,TRBV29-1,NA,CSVDRGNSYEQYF,TGCAGCGTGGATCGGGGGAACTCCTACGAGCAGTACTTC
16,TRBJ2-3,TRBD2,TRBV9,NA,CASSVGLAGVPDTQYF,TGTGCCAGCAGCGTCGGACTAGCGGGGGTGCCAGATACGCAGTATTTT
14,TRBJ2-7,TRBD1,TRBV5-1,NA,CASSGRQGYYEQYF,TGCGCCAGCAGCGGACGACAGGGTTACTACGAGCAGTACTTC
15,TRBJ2-3,TRBD2,TRBV11-2,NA,CASRRLAGRTDTQYF,TGTGCCAGCAGAAGACTAGCGGGGAGGACAGATACGCAGTATTTT
18,TRBJ1-2,TRBD1,TRBV19,NA,CASSIGIAGTAGNYGYTF,TGTGCCAGTAGTATAGGGATCGCCGGGACAGCCGGTAACTATGGCTACACCTTC
15,TRBJ1-2,TRBD1,TRBV7-3,NA,CASSPTGGAGYGYTF,TGTGCCAGCAGCCCTACAGGGGGCGCGGGCTATGGCTACACCTTC
16,TRBJ2-2,TRBD2,TRBV9,NA,CASSVRKRGNTGELFF,TGTGCCAGCAGCGTCCGTAAGCGGGGGAACACCGGGGAGCTGTTTTTT
17,TRBJ1-5,TRBD1,TRBV5-8,once,CASSADRDVYSNQPQHF,TGTGCCAGCAGCGCCGACAGGGACGTGTATAGCAATCAGCCCCAGCATTTT
13,TRBJ1-1,NA,TRBV7-7,NA,CASGPPGNTEAFF,TGTGCCAGCGGCCCCCCAGGGAACACTGAAGCTTTCTTT
19,TRBJ2-1,TRBD2,TRBV9,NA,CASSVRTSGGSGVYNEQFF,TGTGCCAGCAGCGTCCGCACTAGCGGGGGTTCCGGGGTGTACAATGAGCAGTTCTTC
17,TRBJ2-7,TRBD1,TRBV2,NA,CASTRGRAGNPTYEQYF,TGTGCCAGCACTAGGGGGCGGGCAGGGAACCCCACCTACGAGCAGTACTTC
15,TRBJ2-5,TRBD2,TRBV27,NA,CASSLERGGGETQYF,TGTGCCAGCAGTTTAGAGCGGGGGGGCGGGGAGACCCAGTACTTC
13,TRBJ1-2,NA,TRBV5-1,NA,CASSLEAGVGYTF,TGCGCCAGCAGCTTGGAGGCAGGGGTTGGCTACACCTTC